Listed here are 8 T cell receptor beta chains from one sample, sequenced in a study of OX40 agonist ivuxolimab in advanced cancers. Only in-frame clones appear in the TCRdb table, and some are missing; sequencing was by immunoSEQ multiplex PCR. The sample records roughly 100,000 clones, under 85% being singletons. The starting material was CD4+ or CD8+ T cells sorted from blood, obtained in a trial of the OX40 agonist ivuxolimab. Every receptor here comes from an adult with an advanced solid tumor such as melanoma, head and neck, liver or kidney cancer.

The CDR3: CASARTDYNSPLHF. In nucleotides, the CDR3 is TGTGCCAGCGCCCGGACCGATTATAATTCACCCCTCCACTTT. This sequence joins TRBV28 and TRBJ1-6, with D hard to call. Germline V gene lookup returns CDR1 MDHEN and CDR2 SYDVKM. V lost 8 bases, J lost 4 bases, and 12 bases lay in between. The CDR3 totals 14 residues.

J is TRBJ2-2 and V is TRBV19, with 14 nucleotides matching TRBD2. Germline loops: CDR1 LNHDA, CDR2 SQIVND (reference sequence). This CDR3 region has 15 residues. V shed 6 bases and J 10 bases; nucleotides not matched to a gene: 7. In DNA form, the CDR3 reads TGTGCCAGTAGGTCCGGACTAGCGGGGGGCACGGAGCTGTTTTTT. Translating it yields CASRSGLAGGTELFF. Full variable domain (missing parts from reference TRBV19 and TRBJ2-2): DGGITQSPKYLFRKEGQNVTLSCEQNLNHDAMYWYRQDPGQGLRLIYYSQIVNDFQKGDIAEGYSVSREKKESFPLTVTSAQKNPTAFYLCASRSGLAGGTELFFGEGSRLTVL.

The genes are TRBV19 and TRBJ1-5; tentative D call: TRBD1 (5 bases). Germline V gene sequence: CDR1 LNHDA, CDR2 SQIVND (reference sequence). The CDR3 is 16 residues long. V lost 4 bases and J lost 5, with 18 bases in between. Here the CDR3 DNA reads TGTGCCAGTAGTACCTGGGGGGATGTGGCGGATCAGCCCCAGCATTTT. Its translation is CASSTWGDVADQPQHF. The entire variable domain, with the rest obtained from reference TRBV19 and TRBJ1-5, is as follows: DGGITQSPKYLFRKEGQNVTLSCEQNLNHDAMYWYRQDPGQGLRLIYYSQIVNDFQKGDIAEGYSVSREKKESFPLTVTSAQKNPTAFYLCASSTWGDVADQPQHFGDGTRLSIL.

V is TRBV7-9 and J is TRBJ1-1; D is unresolved. CDR1 and CDR2 from the germline V gene are SEHNR and FQNEAQ (reference sequence). The CDR3 length is 16 residues. V was cut by 5 bases and J by 4 bases, with 20 bases left in between. The DNA of the CDR3 is TGTGCCAGCAGCCCTGTGGCCTTACAAGGGTCCACTGAAGCTTTCTTT. Protein product: CASSPVALQGSTEAFF. Together with reference TRBV7-9 and TRBJ1-1, the CDR3 gives the full variable domain: DTGVSQNPRHKITKRGQNVTFRCDPISEHNRLYWYRQTLGQGPEFLTYFQNEAQLEKSRLLSDRFSAERPKGSFSTLEIQRTEQGDSAMYLCASSPVALQGSTEAFFGQGTRLTVV.

The chain uses TRBV18 and TRBJ1-6; 11 bases agree with TRBD1. CDR1 is KGHSH, CDR2 LQKENI, per germline. Germline trimming cut 8 bases from V and 7 bases from J; bases unmatched to any gene: 13. The CDR3 spans 17 residues. The CDR3 DNA sequence: TGTGCCAGCACGCGCCGAGGGACAGGGGGAGCCAATTCACCCCTCCACTTT. Protein product: CASTRRGTGGANSPLHF.

The J gene is TRBJ1-4, the V gene TRBV15; D is unclear. From germline, CDR1 is LNHNV and CDR2 YYDKDF (reference sequence). The CDR3 runs 17 residues. V lost 3 bases and J lost 0, with 14 bases in between. CDR3 region: CATSRFGLTATNEKLFF. CDR3 nucleotides: TGTGCCACCAGCAGGTTCGGATTGACGGCAACTAATGAAAAACTGTTTTTT.

The rearrangement uses TRBV19 and TRBJ2-3; D is ambiguous. V lost 10 bases and J lost 3, with 11 bases in between. CDR1 and CDR2 (germline): LNHDA, SQIVND (reference sequence). This CDR3 has 12 amino acids. CDR3 loop: CATEGGTDTQYF. In DNA form, the CDR3 reads TGTGCCACGGAAGGCGGAACAGATACGCAGTATTTT.

The chain joins TRBV6-1 to TRBJ2-7; tentatively, D is TRBD2 (5 bases). The CDR3 is made up of 15 amino acids. Deletions cut 0 bases from V and 7 bases from J, with 16 bases between. Germline V gives CDR1 MNHNS, CDR2 SASEGT. In nucleotides, the CDR3 is TGTGCCAGCAGTGAAGCGGTACGGGGTCCGTGGGAGCAGTACTTC. It encodes CASSEAVRGPWEQYF.